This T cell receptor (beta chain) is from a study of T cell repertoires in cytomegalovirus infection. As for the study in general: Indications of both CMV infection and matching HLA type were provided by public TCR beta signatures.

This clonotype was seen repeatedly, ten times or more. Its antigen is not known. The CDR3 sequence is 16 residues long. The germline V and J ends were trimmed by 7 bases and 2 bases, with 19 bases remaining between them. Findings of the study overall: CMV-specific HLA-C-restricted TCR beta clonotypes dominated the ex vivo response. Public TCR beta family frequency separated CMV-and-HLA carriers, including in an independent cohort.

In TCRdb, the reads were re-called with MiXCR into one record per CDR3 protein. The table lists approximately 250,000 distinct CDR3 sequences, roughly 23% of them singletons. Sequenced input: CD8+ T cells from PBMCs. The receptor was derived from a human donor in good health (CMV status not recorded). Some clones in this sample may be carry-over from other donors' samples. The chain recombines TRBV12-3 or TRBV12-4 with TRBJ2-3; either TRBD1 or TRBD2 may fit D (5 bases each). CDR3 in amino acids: CASTWGASPITDTQYF. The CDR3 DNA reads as TGTGCCAGCACCTGGGGCGCTAGCCCTATCACAGATACGCAGTATTTT.